Included here is one T cell receptor beta chain sequence, with context. Its antigen is not known. Investigators reverse transcribed all isolated RNA, so they sequenced expressed TCRB transcripts. Clones were sequenced by immunoSEQ multiplex PCR, and TCRdb holds only the in-frame ones, with some missing. The profile shows around 260,000 clones, approximately 20% of them singletons. The germline CDR1 and CDR2 sequences are SGHRS and YFSETQ. V was clipped by 4 bases and J by 4 bases; unmatched bases: 7. CDR3 length equals 15 residues. Cell sorting via CD45RO/CCR7/CD25/CD127/CD95/CD27 was performed to obtain CD4+ naive, central memory, regulatory and stem cell-like memory cells. The sample comes from a study of beta chain features in type 1 diabetes. Turning to the study itself: The patient and healthy donor groups were comparable for age, gender and cell yields. Study-level findings and limits: The naive, central memory and Treg TCRB repertoires looked more alike in patients than they did in healthy donors. At VDJ recombination sites, type 1 diabetes patients had fewer insertions and more deleted nucleotides. Type 1 diabetes patients showed a moderate but significant shortening of TCRB CDR3s in all four CD4+ subsets.

The sequenced sample consisted of naive CD4+ T cells from blood. V gene TRBV5-1 combines with J gene TRBJ1-1; 10 bases agree with TRBD1. The TCR comes from a woman aged 40 to 55 with type 1 diabetes. The CDR3 protein is CASSPRTGGVTEAFF. CDR3 DNA: TGCGCCAGCAGCCCCCGGACAGGGGGAGTCACTGAAGCTTTCTTT.